Each of the 14 T cell receptor beta chains below was sequenced from the same sample in a study of blood T cell repertoires in COVID-19. TCRdb's table, derived via immunoSEQ multiplex PCR, lists solely in-frame clones and lacks some. This sample has under 150,000 clones, with around four fifths found just once. The sequencing sample was made of peripheral blood. Every receptor here comes from a woman between 35 and 50 years old with active or convalescent COVID-19.

This clone appeared once. The genes are TRBV7-2 and TRBJ2-1; 8 bases line up with TRBD2. The CDR3 has 15 amino acids. V was pared by 6 bases and J by 4 bases, with 8 bases of the junction left unmatched. Germline values: CDR1 SGHTA, CDR2 FQGNSA. The CDR3 is CASSPSGSQYNEQFF. The CDR3 DNA follows: TGTGCCAGCAGTCCGAGCGGGAGCCAATACAATGAGCAGTTCTTC.

J is TRBJ1-1 and V is TRBV5-3, with no clear D. TRBV5-3 is known as an ORF, though its function is uncertain. V was clipped by 10 bases and J by 5 bases, with 21 bases between them. The length of the CDR3 is 14 residues. In nucleotides, the CDR3 is TGTGCCCCGACCCGCGCGACCTGGCGGACTGAAGCTTTCTTT. Its translation is CAPTRATWRTEAFF.

This chain links TRBV14 with TRBJ1-2; D gene uncertain. Trimming shortened V by 3 bases and J by 3 bases, and 14 bases separated the two germline ends. This CDR3 is 15 amino acids long. Germline V CDR1 and CDR2: SGHDN, FVKESK. CDR3 amino acids: CASSHARSGYYGYTF. CDR3 coding DNA: TGTGCCAGCAGCCACGCCCGTTCGGGGTACTATGGCTACACCTTC.

V and J are TRBV5-6 and TRBJ2-5; 8 bases align to TRBD1. The length of the CDR3 is 14 residues. Germline V gives CDR1 SGHDT, CDR2 YYEEEE. After removal of 4 bases from V and 5 bases from J, the junction contained 7 bases not matched to a gene. The CDR3 loop is CASSTTTGVETQYF. The CDR3 nucleotides read TGTGCCAGCAGCACAACGACAGGGGTTGAGACCCAGTACTTC.

This clone has only one observation. This chain joins TRBV7-9 and TRBJ1-2; the D gene is possibly TRBD1 (6 bases). The CDR3 is made up of 14 amino acids. Germline CDR1 is SEHNR and CDR2 is FQNEAQ (reference sequence). V lost 5 bases to trimming and J lost 8 bases, with 18 bases between them. The CDR3 nucleotides are TGTGCCAGCAGCGCCAATGGGGCAGGGGAGGGCTACACCTTC. Protein sequence: CASSANGAGEGYTF.

A note on this clone: The sample holds other DNA sequences that translate to the same CDR3. The chain couples TRBV6-2 or TRBV6-3 to TRBJ1-5; 8 positions agree with TRBD1. The germline CDR1 and CDR2 sequences are MNHEY and SVGEGT. The trim removed 2 bases at V and 6 bases at J, leaving 6 bases unmatched. This CDR3 has 15 residues. CDR3 bases: TGTGCCAGCAGTTACGGACAGGGATTTCGTCAGCCCCAGCATTTT. It is translated as CASSYGQGFRQPQHF.

V is TRBV28 and J is TRBJ1-1, with 8 nucleotides matching TRBD1. V dropped 5 bases and J dropped 4; count of bases not matched to a gene: 9. CDR3 length equals 15 residues. The V gene's germline CDR1 is MDHEN and CDR2 SYDVKM. As DNA, the CDR3 is TGTGCCAGCAGTGCCCCTTCAACAGGGGGCACTGAAGCTTTCTTT. As protein: CASSAPSTGGTEAFF.

The chain uses TRBV5-1 and TRBJ1-2, with D perhaps TRBD1 (5 bases). Germline V gene data show CDR1 as SGHRS and CDR2 as YFSETQ. This CDR3 contains 16 residues. Trimming pared 0 bases from V and 0 bases from J, leaving 12 bases between. The CDR3 region is CASSLAGGAANYGYTF. The DNA for the CDR3 is TGCGCCAGCAGCTTGGCCGGGGGAGCCGCTAACTATGGCTACACCTTC.

The V call is TRBV7-9, the J call TRBJ1-2, with D perhaps matching TRBD1 (5 bases). CDR1 is SEHNR and CDR2 is FQNEAQ in the germline V gene (reference sequence). The V end lost 4 bases, the J end lost 5 bases, and 14 bases lay between the germline ends. This CDR3 has 14 amino acids. The CDR3 spells CASSYLGGEYGYTF. For the CDR3, the DNA is TGTGCCAGCAGCTACCTGGGGGGAGAATATGGCTACACCTTC.

The gene calls are TRBV11-2 and TRBJ2-7; 8 nucleotides agree with TRBD1. This CDR3 has 13 residues. The junction had 5 bases not matched to a gene; V was cut back by 7 bases and J by 3 bases. Per germline, CDR1 SGHAT and CDR2 FQNNGV. CDR3 region: CASNYRGIYEQYF. In DNA form, the CDR3 reads TGTGCCAGCAACTACAGGGGGATCTACGAGCAGTACTTC.

This clone was seen a handful of times. The genes are TRBV14 and TRBJ1-1, with a possible D match to TRBD1 (5 bases). This CDR3 contains 14 residues. Germline V gives CDR1 SGHDN, CDR2 FVKESK. Trimming removed 4 bases from V and 0 bases from J, with 9 bases in between. The CDR3 DNA is TGTGCCAGCAGCCTGGGGGGGATGAACACTGAAGCTTTCTTT. Its protein product is CASSLGGMNTEAFF.

The gene calls are TRBV9 and TRBJ2-3, with D possibly TRBD1 on 6 matching bases. The V gene's germline CDR1 is SGDLS and CDR2 YYNGEE. With 0 bases removed from V and 0 bases from J, the gap between germline ends came to 23 bases. This CDR3 is built from 20 residues. The CDR3: CASSVGPQTDRYVSTDTQYF. The CDR3 DNA sequence: TGTGCCAGCAGCGTAGGACCCCAGACTGACAGGTATGTTAGCACAGATACGCAGTATTTT.

The chain recombines TRBV6-2 or TRBV6-3 with TRBJ2-4; weak D call: TRBD1 (6 bases). The germline V gene has CDR1 MNHEY and CDR2 SVGEGT. The V and J ends lost 2 bases and 2 bases respectively, with 16 bases between them. The CDR3 is 17 amino acids. CDR3 residues: CASSYPQGGETKNIQYF. CDR3 in DNA: TGTGCCAGCAGTTACCCACAGGGTGGAGAAACCAAAAACATTCAGTACTTC.

The V call is TRBV28, the J call TRBJ1-5; D gene uncertain. The CDR3 spans 17 residues. V dropped 5 bases and J dropped 6 bases, with 23 bases sitting between them. CDR1 and CDR2 from the germline V gene are MDHEN and SYDVKM. CDR3 amino acids: CASSDTRGRSGSQPQHF. The CDR3 DNA follows: TGTGCCAGCAGTGATACCCGCGGACGTAGTGGGAGTCAGCCCCAGCATTTT.